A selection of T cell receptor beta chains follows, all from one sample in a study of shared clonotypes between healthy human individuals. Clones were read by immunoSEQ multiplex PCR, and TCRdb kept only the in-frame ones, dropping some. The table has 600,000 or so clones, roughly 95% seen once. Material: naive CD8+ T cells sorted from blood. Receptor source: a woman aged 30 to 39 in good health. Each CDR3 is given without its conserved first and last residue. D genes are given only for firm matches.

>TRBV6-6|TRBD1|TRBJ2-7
ASRSTEQGASYEQY
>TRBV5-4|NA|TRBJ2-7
ASSLDGQTSYEQY
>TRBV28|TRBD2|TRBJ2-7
ASSGGTSAFSYEQY
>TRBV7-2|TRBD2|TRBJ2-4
ASSLAGGNKNIQY
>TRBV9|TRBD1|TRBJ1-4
ASSVGDSNEKLF
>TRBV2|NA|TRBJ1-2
ASSYPGTALYGYT
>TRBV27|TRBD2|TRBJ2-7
ASSLLAGGPTEQY
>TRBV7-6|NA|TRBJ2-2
ASTNPSTPPGELF
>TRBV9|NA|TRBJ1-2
ASSGHPGANYGYT
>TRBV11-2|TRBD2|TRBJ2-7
ASSLGPSGRAYEQY
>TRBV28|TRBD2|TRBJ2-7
ASSLRWREGSYEQY
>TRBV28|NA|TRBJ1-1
ASSLSGGTEAF
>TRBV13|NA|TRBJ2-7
ASSSGLDTYEQY
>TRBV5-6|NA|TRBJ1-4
ASSLRPEKLF
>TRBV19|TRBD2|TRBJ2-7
ASSFGTSGSDEQY
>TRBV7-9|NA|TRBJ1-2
ASSPRNRVGGGYT
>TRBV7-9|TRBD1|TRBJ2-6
ASTTGGPSGANVLT
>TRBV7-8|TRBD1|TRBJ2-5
ASSPGTEQETQY
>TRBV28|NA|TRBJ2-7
ASSSAVGLAVEQY
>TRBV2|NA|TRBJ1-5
ASSWDPYSNQPQH
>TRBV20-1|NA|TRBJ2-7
SARAYFEQY
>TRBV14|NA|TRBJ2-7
ASSGGWNFYEQY
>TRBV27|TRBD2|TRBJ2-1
ASSSPPGGRYNEQF
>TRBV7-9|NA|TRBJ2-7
ASLYGGSDEQY
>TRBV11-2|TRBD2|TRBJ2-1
ASSLESSGSVYNEQF
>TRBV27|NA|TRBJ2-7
ASSSRVALNSYEQY
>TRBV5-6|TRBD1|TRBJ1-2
ASSLVQGAGYGYT
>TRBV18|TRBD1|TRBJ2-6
ASPTGQLQAGANVLT
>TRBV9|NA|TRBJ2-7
ASSVDLASYEQY
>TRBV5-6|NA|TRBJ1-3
ASSLGRSGNTIY
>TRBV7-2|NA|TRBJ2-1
ASSQNPPGPTDNEQF
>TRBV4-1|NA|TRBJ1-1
ASSQGRYMNTEAF
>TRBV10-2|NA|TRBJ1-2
ASSDLRESGYT
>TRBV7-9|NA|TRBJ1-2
ASSQDTWGYT
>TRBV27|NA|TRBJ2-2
ASSLLATNTGELF
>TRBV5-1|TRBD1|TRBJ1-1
ASSQADRGATEAF
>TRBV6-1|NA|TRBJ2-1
ASKSLGLSMNEQF
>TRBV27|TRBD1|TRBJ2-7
ASSTHPGTGYYEQY
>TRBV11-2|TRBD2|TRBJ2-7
ASSLFSIRREAYEQY
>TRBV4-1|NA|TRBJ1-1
ASSQLYSGSGYTEAF
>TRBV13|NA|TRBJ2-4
ASSRESKNIQY
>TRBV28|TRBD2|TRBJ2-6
ASSRRGGPGANVLT
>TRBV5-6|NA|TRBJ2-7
ASSLELAGDREQY
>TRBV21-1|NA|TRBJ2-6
ASSTPVRQGRSGANVLT
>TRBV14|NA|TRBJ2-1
ASSQSGEEQF
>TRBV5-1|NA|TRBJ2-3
ASSWERDTDTQY
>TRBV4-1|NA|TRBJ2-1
ASSQDIGAGEQF
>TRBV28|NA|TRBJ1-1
ASTPLLMNTEAF
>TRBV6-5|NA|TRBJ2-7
ASGEGEQY
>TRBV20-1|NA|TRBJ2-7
SARDRGEQY
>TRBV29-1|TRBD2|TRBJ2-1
SVGGTSGSSYNEQF
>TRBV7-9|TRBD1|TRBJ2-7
ASSLVGQGSEQY
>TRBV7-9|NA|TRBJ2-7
ASSLARESYEQY
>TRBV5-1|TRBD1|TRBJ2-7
ASSLTGGTIEQY
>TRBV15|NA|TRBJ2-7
ATSGGNTGFSEQY
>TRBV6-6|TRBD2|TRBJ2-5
ASIQSGGVRETQY
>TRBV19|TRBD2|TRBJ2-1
ASSPLAEFPYNEQF
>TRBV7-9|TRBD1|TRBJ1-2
ASLGTANYGYT